The T cell receptor beta chain under discussion was sequenced for a study of shared clonotypes between healthy human individuals. Each cell subset's genomic DNA was divided evenly among several immunoSEQ plates. Libraries were prepared by immunoSEQ multiplex PCR; TCRdb keeps only in-frame clonotypes and omits some of them. The repertoire holds hundreds of thousands of clones, 73% seen once, with around 1.8% in the top ten. In regard to this clone: This specimen includes other DNA sequences encoding the same CDR3.

Source material: memory CD4+ T cells sorted from blood. The subset: CD45RA-negative fraction. The TCR originated in a woman under 40 in good health.

CDR3 coding DNA: TGTGCCAGCAGACCTGGAGGGACCAACTATGGCTACACCTTC. Protein: CASRPGGTNYGYTF. V is TRBV28 and J is TRBJ1-2, with a tentative D call TRBD1 (5 bases). This CDR3 is 14 amino acids long. Trimming took off 6 bases at V and 2 bases at J, with 13 bases between the two ends. CDR1 is MDHEN, CDR2 SYDVKM, per germline.